These T cell receptor beta chains were read from a single sample in a study of regulatory T cells in long-lasting Graves disease. TCRdb recomputed calls from the multiplex PCR reads with MiXCR, one row per CDR3 protein. The sample holds 200,000 to 300,000 distinct CDR3 sequences, 20% to 25% seen once. Material: peripheral blood mononuclear cells (PBMCs), obtained at new diagnosis, from a patient treated with antithyroid drugs. The source is a female donor with Graves disease. The CDR3 runs from the conserved cysteine through the conserved F or W. A D gene is named only where the DNA matches it firmly. The listing skips clone size in some rows; elsewhere it reads once, few, many or a size class.

abundance: many; j_gene: TRBJ1-1; v_gene: TRBV9; d_gene: TRBD1; CDR3aa: CASSPRQGASTEAFF; CDR3nt: TGTGCCAGCAGCCCAAGACAGGGGGCCAGCACTGAAGCTTTCTTT
abundance: many; j_gene: TRBJ1-2; v_gene: TRBV13; d_gene: NA; CDR3aa: CASSSRAAGYTF; CDR3nt: TGTGCCAGCAGCTCGAGGGCAGCGGGCTACACCTTC
abundance: NA; j_gene: TRBJ1-2; v_gene: TRBV4-3; d_gene: NA; CDR3aa: CASSQGLLLGLGGGYTF; CDR3nt: TGCGCCAGCAGCCAAGGCCTCTTACTCGGTCTCGGGGGTGGCTACACCTTC
abundance: few; j_gene: TRBJ1-2; v_gene: TRBV4-3; d_gene: NA; CDR3aa: CASSQDRAAAYGYTF; CDR3nt: TGCGCCAGCAGCCAAGATCGGGCAGCTGCCTATGGCTACACCTTC
abundance: many; j_gene: TRBJ2-6; v_gene: TRBV6-1; d_gene: NA; CDR3aa: CASTRSFSGANVLTF; CDR3nt: TGTGCCAGCACCAGATCGTTCTCTGGGGCCAACGTCCTGACTTTC
abundance: many; j_gene: TRBJ2-1; v_gene: TRBV9; d_gene: TRBD2; CDR3aa: CASSVGSGTYNEQFF; CDR3nt: TGTGCCAGCAGCGTAGGTAGCGGGACCTACAATGAGCAGTTCTTC
abundance: NA; j_gene: TRBJ2-3; v_gene: TRBV20-1; d_gene: NA; CDR3aa: CSATAGGAGADTQYF; CDR3nt: TGCAGTGCTACGGCAGGGGGGGCCGGAGCAGATACGCAGTATTTT
abundance: many; j_gene: TRBJ2-4; v_gene: TRBV7-8; d_gene: TRBD1; CDR3aa: CASSLPGTGENIQYF; CDR3nt: TGTGCCAGCAGCTTACCGGGGACAGGGGAGAACATTCAGTACTTC
abundance: many; j_gene: TRBJ2-2; v_gene: TRBV5-6; d_gene: TRBD2; CDR3aa: CASSWRTSRGELFF; CDR3nt: TGTGCCAGCAGCTGGAGGACTAGCCGCGGGGAGCTGTTTTTT
abundance: many; j_gene: TRBJ1-1; v_gene: TRBV20-1; d_gene: NA; CDR3aa: CSAISDGFTEAFF; CDR3nt: TGCAGTGCCATCTCGGATGGGTTCACTGAAGCTTTCTTT
abundance: few; j_gene: TRBJ2-1; v_gene: TRBV9; d_gene: TRBD1; CDR3aa: CASSGGQTAGEQFF; CDR3nt: TGTGCCAGCAGCGGGGGACAGACGGCTGGTGAGCAGTTCTTC
abundance: NA; j_gene: TRBJ2-5; v_gene: TRBV11-2; d_gene: TRBD2; CDR3aa: CASSLLAGGVETQYF; CDR3nt: TGTGCCAGCAGCTTACTAGCGGGGGGGGTCGAGACCCAGTACTTC
abundance: many; j_gene: TRBJ1-1; v_gene: TRBV18; d_gene: NA; CDR3aa: CASSRLRDTEAFF; CDR3nt: TGTGCCAGCTCACGGTTAAGGGACACTGAAGCTTTCTTT
abundance: many; j_gene: TRBJ2-7; v_gene: TRBV6-5; d_gene: NA; CDR3aa: CASSSMYEQYF; CDR3nt: TGTGCCAGCAGTTCGATGTACGAGCAGTACTTC
abundance: few; j_gene: TRBJ2-4; v_gene: TRBV7-9; d_gene: NA; CDR3aa: CASSLGGAAKNIQYF; CDR3nt: TGTGCCAGCAGCTTAGGGGGGGCGGCCAAAAACATTCAGTACTTC
abundance: many; j_gene: TRBJ2-1; v_gene: TRBV20-1; d_gene: TRBD2; CDR3aa: CSARAGGPTTEQFF; CDR3nt: TGCAGTGCTAGAGCGGGAGGGCCTACAACGGAGCAGTTCTTC
abundance: many; j_gene: TRBJ2-2; v_gene: TRBV20-1; d_gene: NA; CDR3aa: CSAQGPGELFF; CDR3nt: TGCAGTGCGCAGGGGCCCGGGGAGCTGTTTTTT
abundance: NA; j_gene: TRBJ2-3; v_gene: TRBV7-9; d_gene: TRBD2; CDR3aa: CASSLDPRGAGYTDTQYF; CDR3nt: TGTGCCAGCAGCTTAGACCCGAGGGGAGCGGGGTACACAGATACGCAGTATTTT
abundance: few; j_gene: TRBJ1-5; v_gene: TRBV19; d_gene: TRBD1; CDR3aa: CASTHGGRQGGHQPQHF; CDR3nt: TGTGCCAGTACCCACGGAGGAAGGCAGGGGGGACATCAGCCCCAGCATTTT
abundance: few; j_gene: TRBJ2-1; v_gene: TRBV9; d_gene: NA; CDR3aa: CASSPTRGLANNEQFF; CDR3nt: TGTGCCAGCAGCCCCACCAGAGGGCTAGCGAACAATGAGCAGTTCTTC
abundance: NA; j_gene: TRBJ1-1; v_gene: TRBV15; d_gene: NA; CDR3aa: CATSRDLPIGTVNTEAFF; CDR3nt: TGTGCCACCAGCAGAGACCTTCCTATTGGCACGGTGAACACTGAAGCTTTCTTT
abundance: many; j_gene: TRBJ1-5; v_gene: TRBV24-1; d_gene: TRBD1; CDR3aa: CATRDRGENQPQHF; CDR3nt: TGTGCCACCAGAGACAGGGGGGAAAATCAGCCCCAGCATTTT
abundance: NA; j_gene: TRBJ2-7; v_gene: TRBV7-9; d_gene: NA; CDR3aa: CASSLGVRFEQYF; CDR3nt: TGTGCCAGCAGCTTAGGCGTCAGATTCGAGCAGTACTTC
abundance: once; j_gene: TRBJ2-1; v_gene: TRBV6-1; d_gene: TRBD2; CDR3aa: CASTPLAGDHNEQFF; CDR3nt: TGTGCCAGCACTCCACTAGCGGGGGACCACAATGAGCAGTTCTTC
abundance: few; j_gene: TRBJ1-1; v_gene: TRBV10-2; d_gene: NA; CDR3aa: CASSEQRMNTEAFF; CDR3nt: TGCGCCAGCAGTGAACAGCGTATGAACACTGAAGCTTTCTTT
abundance: many; j_gene: TRBJ2-5; v_gene: TRBV11-2; d_gene: TRBD2; CDR3aa: CASSGGGALETQYF; CDR3nt: TGTGCCAGCAGCGGCGGGGGGGCCTTAGAGACCCAGTACTTC
abundance: NA; j_gene: TRBJ2-5; v_gene: TRBV5-1; d_gene: NA; CDR3aa: CASSLATGKETQYF; CDR3nt: TGCGCCAGCAGCTTGGCCACGGGGAAAGAGACCCAGTACTTC
abundance: many; j_gene: TRBJ2-2; v_gene: TRBV11-2; d_gene: NA; CDR3aa: CASSLDRVAGELFF; CDR3nt: TGTGCCAGCAGCTTAGATCGCGTTGCCGGGGAGCTGTTTTTT
abundance: NA; j_gene: TRBJ2-4; v_gene: TRBV6-1; d_gene: NA; CDR3aa: CASSEALGLEWSKNIQYF; CDR3nt: TGTGCCAGCAGTGAAGCGCTGGGCCTGGAGTGGTCCAAAAACATTCAGTACTTC
abundance: few; j_gene: TRBJ2-2; v_gene: TRBV18; d_gene: NA; CDR3aa: CASSPPVGTGELFF; CDR3nt: TGTGCCAGCTCACCTCCTGTGGGCACCGGGGAGCTGTTTTTT
abundance: NA; j_gene: TRBJ1-2; v_gene: TRBV7-3; d_gene: NA; CDR3aa: CASSLGFRGSYGYTF; CDR3nt: TGTGCCAGCAGCTTAGGTTTCCGGGGCTCCTATGGCTACACCTTC
abundance: NA; j_gene: TRBJ2-1; v_gene: TRBV7-8; d_gene: NA; CDR3aa: CASSLGSANEQFF; CDR3nt: TGTGCCAGCAGCTTAGGATCGGCCAATGAGCAGTTCTTC
abundance: many; j_gene: TRBJ2-3; v_gene: TRBV6-4; d_gene: TRBD2; CDR3aa: CASSDASGTDTQYF; CDR3nt: TGTGCCAGCAGTGACGCTAGCGGAACAGATACGCAGTATTTT
abundance: many; j_gene: TRBJ1-5; v_gene: TRBV12-3/TRBV12-4; d_gene: NA; CDR3aa: CASSLVAREEPQHF; CDR3nt: TGTGCCAGCAGTTTAGTGGCGAGGGAGGAGCCCCAGCATTTT
abundance: many; j_gene: TRBJ2-4; v_gene: TRBV30; d_gene: TRBD1; CDR3aa: CAWSVNLAGGNIQYF; CDR3nt: TGTGCCTGGAGTGTTAATTTGGCAGGGGGAAACATTCAGTACTTC
abundance: many; j_gene: TRBJ2-7; v_gene: TRBV28; d_gene: NA; CDR3aa: CASSFRGNSYEQYF; CDR3nt: TGTGCCAGCAGTTTCCGGGGGAACTCCTACGAGCAGTACTTC
abundance: NA; j_gene: TRBJ2-2; v_gene: TRBV3-1; d_gene: NA; CDR3aa: CASSQLDSTGELFF; CDR3nt: TGTGCCAGCAGCCAACTGGACAGCACCGGGGAGCTGTTTTTT
abundance: few; j_gene: TRBJ2-2; v_gene: TRBV19; d_gene: NA; CDR3aa: CASSVVRADTGELFF; CDR3nt: TGTGCCAGTAGTGTTGTGAGGGCGGACACCGGGGAGCTGTTTTTT